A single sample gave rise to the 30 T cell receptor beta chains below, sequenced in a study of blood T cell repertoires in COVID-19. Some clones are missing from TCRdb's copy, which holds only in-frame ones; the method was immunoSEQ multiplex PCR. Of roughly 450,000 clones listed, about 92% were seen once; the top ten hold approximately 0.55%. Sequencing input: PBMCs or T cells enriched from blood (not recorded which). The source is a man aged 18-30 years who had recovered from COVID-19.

The CDR3 DNA follows: TGTGCCAGTAGCAACGGACAAATTGAAGCTTTCTTT. Residues: CASSNGQIEAFF. The chain employs TRBV19 and TRBJ1-1; the D gene is possibly TRBD1 (5 bases). The CDR3 is 12 residues long. The germline gives CDR1 LNHDA, CDR2 SQIVND (reference sequence). V shed 6 bases and J shed 7 bases, with 12 bases lying between them.

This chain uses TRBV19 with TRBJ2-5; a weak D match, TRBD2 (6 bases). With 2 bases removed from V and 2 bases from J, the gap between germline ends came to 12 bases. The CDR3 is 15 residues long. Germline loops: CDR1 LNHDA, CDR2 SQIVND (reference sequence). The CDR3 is CASSIPFGRQETQYF. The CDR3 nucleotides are TGTGCCAGTAGTATACCCTTCGGGAGACAAGAGACCCAGTACTTC.

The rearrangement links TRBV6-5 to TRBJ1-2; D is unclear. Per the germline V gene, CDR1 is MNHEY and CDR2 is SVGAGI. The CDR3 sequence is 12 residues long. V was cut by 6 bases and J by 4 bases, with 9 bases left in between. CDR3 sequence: CASRAGGYGYTF. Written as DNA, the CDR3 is TGTGCCAGCAGGGCCGGCGGCTATGGCTACACCTTC.

The CDR3 sequence: CASSWARGAYNSPLHF. CDR3 sequence (DNA): TGTGCCAGCAGCTGGGCTCGGGGGGCCTATAATTCACCCCTCCACTTT. The V gene is TRBV5-4, the J gene TRBJ1-6, with a tentative D call TRBD1 (5 bases). The CDR3 totals 16 residues. Trimming stripped 3 bases from V and 2 bases from J, with 12 bases between. Germline loops: CDR1 SGHNT, CDR2 YYREEE (reference sequence).

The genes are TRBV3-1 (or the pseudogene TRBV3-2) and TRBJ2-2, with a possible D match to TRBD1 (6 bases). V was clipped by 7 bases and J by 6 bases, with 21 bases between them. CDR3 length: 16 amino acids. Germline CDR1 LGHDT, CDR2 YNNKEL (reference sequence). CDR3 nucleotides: TGTGCCAGCACAACAGGGTCCCCTACGAGCGCCGGGGAGCTGTTTTTT. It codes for CASTTGSPTSAGELFF.

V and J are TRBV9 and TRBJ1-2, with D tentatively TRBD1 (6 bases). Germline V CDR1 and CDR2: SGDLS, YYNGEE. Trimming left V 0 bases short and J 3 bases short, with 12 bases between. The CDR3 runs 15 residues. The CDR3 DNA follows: TGTGCCAGCAGCGTAGGCCCCAGGGGAGACTATGGCTACACCTTC. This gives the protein CASSVGPRGDYGYTF.

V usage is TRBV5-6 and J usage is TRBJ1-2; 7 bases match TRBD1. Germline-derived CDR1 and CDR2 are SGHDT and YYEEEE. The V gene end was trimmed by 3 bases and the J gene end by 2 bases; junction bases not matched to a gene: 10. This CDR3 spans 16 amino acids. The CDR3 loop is CASSSRDAGGNYGYTF. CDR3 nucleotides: TGTGCCAGCAGCTCGCGAGATGCAGGGGGGAACTATGGCTACACCTTC.

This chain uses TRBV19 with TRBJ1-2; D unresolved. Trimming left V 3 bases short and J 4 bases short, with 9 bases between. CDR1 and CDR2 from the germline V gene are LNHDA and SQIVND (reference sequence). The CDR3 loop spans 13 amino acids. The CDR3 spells CASSIRELYGYTF. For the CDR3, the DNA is TGTGCCAGTAGTATCCGGGAACTCTATGGCTACACCTTC. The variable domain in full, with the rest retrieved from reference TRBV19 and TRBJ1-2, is DGGITQSPKYLFRKEGQNVTLSCEQNLNHDAMYWYRQDPGQGLRLIYYSQIVNDFQKGDIAEGYSVSREKKESFPLTVTSAQKNPTAFYLCASSIRELYGYTFGSGTRLTVV.

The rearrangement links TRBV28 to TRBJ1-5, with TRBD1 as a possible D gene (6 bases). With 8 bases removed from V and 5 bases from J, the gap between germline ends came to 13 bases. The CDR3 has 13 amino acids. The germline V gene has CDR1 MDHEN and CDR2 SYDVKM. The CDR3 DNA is TGTGCCAGCGGAAGCAGGGGAGATCAGCCCCAGCATTTT. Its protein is CASGSRGDQPQHF.

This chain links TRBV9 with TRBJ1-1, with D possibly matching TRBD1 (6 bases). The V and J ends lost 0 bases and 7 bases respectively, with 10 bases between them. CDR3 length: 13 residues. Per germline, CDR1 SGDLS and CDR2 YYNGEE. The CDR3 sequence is CASSVESQGEAFF. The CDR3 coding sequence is TGTGCCAGCAGCGTAGAGTCACAGGGTGAAGCTTTCTTT.

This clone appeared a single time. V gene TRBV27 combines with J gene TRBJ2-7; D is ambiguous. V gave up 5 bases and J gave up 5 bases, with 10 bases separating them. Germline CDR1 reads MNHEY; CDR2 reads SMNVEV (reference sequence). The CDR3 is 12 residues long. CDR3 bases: TGTGCCAGCAGTGCTCCTCGGGACGAGCAGTACTTC. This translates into CASSAPRDEQYF.

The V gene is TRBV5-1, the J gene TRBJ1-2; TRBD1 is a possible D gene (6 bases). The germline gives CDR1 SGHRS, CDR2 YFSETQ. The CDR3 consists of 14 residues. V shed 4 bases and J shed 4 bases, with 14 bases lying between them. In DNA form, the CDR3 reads TGCGCCAGCAGCAGGACAGCGATCCGCTATGGCTACACCTTC. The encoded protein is CASSRTAIRYGYTF.

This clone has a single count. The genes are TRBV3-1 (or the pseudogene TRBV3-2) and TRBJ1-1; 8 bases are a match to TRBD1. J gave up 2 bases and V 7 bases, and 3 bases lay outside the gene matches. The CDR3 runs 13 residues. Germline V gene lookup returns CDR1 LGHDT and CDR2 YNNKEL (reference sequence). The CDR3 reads CASKDRGNTEAFF. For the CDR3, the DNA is TGTGCCAGCAAAGACAGGGGCAACACTGAAGCTTTCTTT.

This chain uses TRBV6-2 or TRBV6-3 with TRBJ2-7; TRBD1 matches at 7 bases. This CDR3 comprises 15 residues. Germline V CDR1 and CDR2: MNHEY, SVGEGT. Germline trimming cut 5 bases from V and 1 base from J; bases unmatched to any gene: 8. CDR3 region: CASSHRQGFSYEQYF. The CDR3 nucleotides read TGTGCCAGCAGTCACCGACAGGGATTTTCCTACGAGCAGTACTTC.

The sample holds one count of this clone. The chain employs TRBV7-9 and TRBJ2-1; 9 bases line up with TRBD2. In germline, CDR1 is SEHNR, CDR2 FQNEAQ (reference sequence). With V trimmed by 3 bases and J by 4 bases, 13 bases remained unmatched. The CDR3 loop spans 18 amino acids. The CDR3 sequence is CASSFTVLAGAPYNEQFF. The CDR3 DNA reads TGTGCCAGCAGCTTCACCGTATTAGCGGGAGCCCCTTACAATGAGCAGTTCTTC.

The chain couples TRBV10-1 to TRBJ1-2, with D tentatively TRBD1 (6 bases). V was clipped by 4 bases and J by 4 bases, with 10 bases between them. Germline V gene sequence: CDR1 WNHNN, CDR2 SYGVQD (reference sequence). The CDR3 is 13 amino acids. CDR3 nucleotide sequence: TGCGCCAGCAGTGCCGGACAGTCCTATGGCTACACCTTC. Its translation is CASSAGQSYGYTF.

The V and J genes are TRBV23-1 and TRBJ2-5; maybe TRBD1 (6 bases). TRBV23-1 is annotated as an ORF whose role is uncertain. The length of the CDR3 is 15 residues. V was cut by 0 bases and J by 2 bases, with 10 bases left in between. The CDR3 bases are TGCGCCAGCAGTCAATCCTGGACAGAACAAGAGACCCAGTACTTC. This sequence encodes CASSQSWTEQETQYF.

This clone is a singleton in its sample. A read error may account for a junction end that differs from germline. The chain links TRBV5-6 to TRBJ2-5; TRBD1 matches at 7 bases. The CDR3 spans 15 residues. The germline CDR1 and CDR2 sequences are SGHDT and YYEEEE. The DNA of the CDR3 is TGTGCCAGCAGCCTCAGGGGGAGATACCAGGAGACCCAGTACTTC. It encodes CASSLRGRYQETQYF.

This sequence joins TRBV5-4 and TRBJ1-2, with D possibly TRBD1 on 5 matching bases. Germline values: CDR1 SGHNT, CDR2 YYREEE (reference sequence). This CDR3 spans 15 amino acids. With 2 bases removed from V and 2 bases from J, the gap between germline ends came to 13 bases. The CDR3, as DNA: TGTGCCAGCAGCTTACTCTCCTCAGGGAACTATGGCTACACCTTC. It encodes CASSLLSSGNYGYTF.

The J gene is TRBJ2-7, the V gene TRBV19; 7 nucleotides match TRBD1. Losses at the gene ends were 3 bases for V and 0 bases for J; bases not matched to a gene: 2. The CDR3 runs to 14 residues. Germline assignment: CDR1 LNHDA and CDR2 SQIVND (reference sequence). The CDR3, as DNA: TGTGCCAGTAGTATCCGGGACAGCTCCTACGAGCAGTACTTC. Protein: CASSIRDSSYEQYF. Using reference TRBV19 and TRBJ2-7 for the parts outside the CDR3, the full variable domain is DGGITQSPKYLFRKEGQNVTLSCEQNLNHDAMYWYRQDPGQGLRLIYYSQIVNDFQKGDIAEGYSVSREKKESFPLTVTSAQKNPTAFYLCASSIRDSSYEQYFGPGTRLTVT.

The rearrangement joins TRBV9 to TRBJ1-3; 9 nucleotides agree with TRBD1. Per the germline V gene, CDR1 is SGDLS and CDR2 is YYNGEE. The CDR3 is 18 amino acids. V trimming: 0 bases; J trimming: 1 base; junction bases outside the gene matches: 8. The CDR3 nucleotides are TGTGCCAGCAGCGTAGACCCGACAGGGGGAAGTTCTGGAAACACCATATATTTT. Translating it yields CASSVDPTGGSSGNTIYF.

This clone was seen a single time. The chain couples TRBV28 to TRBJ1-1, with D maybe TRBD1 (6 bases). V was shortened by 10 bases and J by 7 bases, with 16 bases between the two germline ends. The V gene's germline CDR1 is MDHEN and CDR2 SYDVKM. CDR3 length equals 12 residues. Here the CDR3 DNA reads TGTGCCACCTCCTGGGGGGGCATTGAAGCTTTCTTT. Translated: CATSWGGIEAFF.

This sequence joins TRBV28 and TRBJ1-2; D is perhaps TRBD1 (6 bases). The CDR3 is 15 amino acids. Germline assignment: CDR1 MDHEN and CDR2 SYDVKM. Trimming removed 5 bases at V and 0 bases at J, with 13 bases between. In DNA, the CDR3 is TGTGCCAGCAGTACATTGGCAGGGGCTAACTATGGCTACACCTTC. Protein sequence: CASSTLAGANYGYTF.

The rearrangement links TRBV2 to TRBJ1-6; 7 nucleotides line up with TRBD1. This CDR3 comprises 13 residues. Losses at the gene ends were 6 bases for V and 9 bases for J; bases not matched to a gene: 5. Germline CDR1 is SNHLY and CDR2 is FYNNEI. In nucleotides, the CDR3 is TGTGCCAGCAGGACAGGGCTTGCTTCACCCCTCCACTTT. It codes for CASRTGLASPLHF.

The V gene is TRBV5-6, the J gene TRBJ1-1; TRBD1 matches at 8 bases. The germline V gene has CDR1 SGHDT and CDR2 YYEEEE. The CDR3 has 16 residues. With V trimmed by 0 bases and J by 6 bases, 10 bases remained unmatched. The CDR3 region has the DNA TGTGCCAGCAGCTTGGCTGAACAGGGGGAGGTTCCTGAAGCTTTCTTT. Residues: CASSLAEQGEVPEAFF.

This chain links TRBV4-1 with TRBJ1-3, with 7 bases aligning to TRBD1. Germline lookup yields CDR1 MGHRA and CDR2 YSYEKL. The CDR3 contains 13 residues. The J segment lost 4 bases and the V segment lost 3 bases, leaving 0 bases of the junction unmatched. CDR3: CASSQGQGNTIYF. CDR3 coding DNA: TGCGCCAGCAGCCAGGGACAGGGAAACACCATATATTTT.

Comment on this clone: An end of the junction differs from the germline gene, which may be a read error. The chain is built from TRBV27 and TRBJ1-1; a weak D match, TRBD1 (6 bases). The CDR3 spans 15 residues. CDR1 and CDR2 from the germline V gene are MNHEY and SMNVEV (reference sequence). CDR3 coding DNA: TGTGCCAGCAGTCTATCTGGGACAATGAACACTGAAGCTTTCTTT. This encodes CASSLSGTMNTEAFF.

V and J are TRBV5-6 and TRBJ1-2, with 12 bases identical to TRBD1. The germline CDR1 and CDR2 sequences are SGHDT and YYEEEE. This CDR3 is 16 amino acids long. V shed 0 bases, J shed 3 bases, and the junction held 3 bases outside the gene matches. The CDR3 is CASSLGDRGLDYGYTF. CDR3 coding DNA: TGTGCCAGCAGCTTGGGGGACAGGGGGCTTGACTATGGCTACACCTTC. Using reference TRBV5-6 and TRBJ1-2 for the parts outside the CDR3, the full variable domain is DAGVTQSPTHLIKTRGQQVTLRCSPKSGHDTVSWYQQALGQGPQFIFQYYEEEERQRGNFPDRFSGHQFPNYSSELNVNALLLGDSALYLCASSLGDRGLDYGYTFGSGTRLTVV.

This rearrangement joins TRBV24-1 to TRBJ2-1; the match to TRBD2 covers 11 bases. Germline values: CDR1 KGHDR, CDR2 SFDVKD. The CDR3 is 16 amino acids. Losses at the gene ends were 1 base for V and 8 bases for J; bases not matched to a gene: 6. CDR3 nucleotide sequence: TGTGCCACCAGTGATTTTCCTAGCGGGAGGAGGGATGAGCAGTTCTTC. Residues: CATSDFPSGRRDEQFF.

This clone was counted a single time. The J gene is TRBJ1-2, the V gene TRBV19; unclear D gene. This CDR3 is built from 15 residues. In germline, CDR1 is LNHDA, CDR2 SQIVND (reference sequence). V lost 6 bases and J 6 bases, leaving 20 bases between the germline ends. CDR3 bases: TGTGCCAGTAGGGGTAGGGAGGACGTCCGAGATGGCTACACCTTC. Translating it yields CASRGREDVRDGYTF. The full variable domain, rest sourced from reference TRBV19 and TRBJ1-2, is DGGITQSPKYLFRKEGQNVTLSCEQNLNHDAMYWYRQDPGQGLRLIYYSQIVNDFQKGDIAEGYSVSREKKESFPLTVTSAQKNPTAFYLCASRGREDVRDGYTFGSGTRLTVV.